The source of this T cell receptor beta chain is a study of control samples from healthy donors and cancer patients. V lost 1 base, J lost 1 base, and 11 bases lay in between. Germline V gene lookup returns CDR1 LNHDA and CDR2 SQIVND (reference sequence). This CDR3 region has 15 residues. Data came from immunoSEQ multiplex PCR; TCRdb stores just in-frame clones and leaves some out. The table lists 100,000 to 150,000 clones, about 88% of them singletons. The chain recombines TRBV19 with TRBJ2-7; the D gene could be TRBD1 or TRBD2 (6 bases each). Material for sequencing was blood. The TCR was taken from a man in his fifties in good health. CDR3: CASSIGGGRSYEQYF. The CDR3 DNA reads TGTGCCAGTAGTATAGGAGGGGGGCGTTCCTACGAGCAGTACTTC.